This T cell receptor (beta chain) was found in a study of T cells after yellow fever vaccination. Study-wide background: SMART-Seq v4 Ultra Low Input handled preparation of low-cell-number fractions.

TCR cDNA, made by 5'RACE template switching, carried an added universal primer site and UMIs. TCRdb redid the calling of the 5' RACE reads with MiXCR, one entry per CDR3 protein. The sample contains hundreds of thousands of distinct CDR3 sequences, approximately 13% of which appear only once. As for this clonotype: Its specificity is not known.

Regarding the study as a whole: Any FACS-sorted repertoire could hold abundant clonotypes that contaminate it from the bulk population. Most primary-vaccination clones recurred post-booster (around 97% CD4, roughly 90% CD8).

The CDR3 is 14 residues long. The V end lost 5 bases, the J end lost 6 bases, and 13 bases lay between the germline ends. Per the germline V gene, CDR1 is LGHDT and CDR2 is YNNKEL (reference sequence). The clonotype originates from a man younger than 40 who received the YFV17D yellow fever vaccine. The source material was PBMCs, sampled on the day of the yellow fever booster vaccination. This chain joins TRBV3-1 and TRBJ2-2; D might be TRBD2 (6 bases). CDR3: CASSDPPSAGELFF. The DNA of the CDR3 is TGTGCCAGCAGCGACCCCCCTAGCGCCGGGGAGCTGTTTTTT.